This T cell receptor (beta chain) emerged from a study of beta chain features in type 1 diabetes. The germline V gene has CDR1 SGHRS and CDR2 YFSETQ. There are 16 residues in the CDR3. Trimming took 2 bases from V and 5 from J; bases not matched to a gene: 6. Investigators reverse transcribed all isolated RNA, so they sequenced expressed TCRB transcripts. Some clones are missing from TCRdb's copy, which holds only in-frame ones; the method was immunoSEQ multiplex PCR. The sample gives under 300,000 clones, 7.5% to 9.5% of which show up once; more than 1% is in the top ten. The rearrangement joins TRBV5-1 to TRBJ2-1; 11 bases are shared with TRBD2. The clonotype comes from a woman aged 18 to 35 in good health. Sequencing was performed on central memory CD4+ T cells from blood. The CDR3 bases are TGCGCCAGCAGCTTACTAGGACTAGCGGGTAACAATGAGCAGTTCTTC. Its translation: CASSLLGLAGNNEQFF.